This TCR beta chain appears in the sequencing data of a study of cytomegalovirus exposure and HLA in healthy donors. In the study overall: The 600 to 800 first-cohort repertoires shared a platform with the approximately 110 validation repertoires, as reported in a later analysis. The study, taken as a whole, reports: There were some public TCRs occurring in many donors, but most TCR sequences were rare.

The method was immunoSEQ multiplex PCR; TCRdb's version includes in-frame clones alone and lacks a portion of them. The sample carries roughly 45,000 clones, 94% recorded once. V was trimmed by 0 bases and J by 2 bases, leaving 10 bases between them. The CDR3 contains 15 residues. Germline V CDR1 and CDR2: PRHDT, FYEKMQ (reference sequence). A note on this clone: No antigen is known for it.

V usage is TRBV13 and J usage is TRBJ1-1; the D is unclear. Sequencing used PBMCs. This clonotype originated in a young woman in good health and CMV-seropositive. Written as DNA, the CDR3 is TGTGCCAGCAGCTTAGGGATGAGCTATAACACTGAAGCTTTCTTT. Its protein is CASSLGMSYNTEAFF.